This T cell receptor (beta chain) was identified in a study of shared clonotypes between healthy human individuals. Study-level findings and limits: Only blood was sampled; tissue repertoires likely differ.

Investigators spread the genomic DNA of each subset evenly over several immunoSEQ plates. Spread over ten immunoSEQ deep assay plates, unsorted PBMC DNA underwent sequencing. Per the original methods: ImmunoSEQ sequences covered only the junction and lacked quality scores; filtering therefore differed. Libraries were prepared by immunoSEQ multiplex PCR; TCRdb keeps only in-frame clonotypes and omits some of them. V, J and clone size are taken as reported in that table, and D and trimming were inferred from the DNA itself. Among about 490,000 clones listed, approximately 80% were seen once. Germline V CDR1 and CDR2: SGDLS, YYNGEE. The CDR3 is 15 amino acids. Deletions cut 0 bases from V and 6 bases from J, with 13 bases between. Comments on this clone: Its specificity is unknown.

The chain links TRBV9 to TRBJ2-4, with a tentative D call TRBD1 (5 bases). Sequenced sample: PBMCs. This clonotype originated in a woman aged 40 to 50 in good health. Some clones in this sample may be carry-over from other donors' samples. CDR3 amino acids: CASSVEGVRGNIQYF. The DNA for the CDR3 is TGTGCCAGCAGCGTAGAAGGGGTAAGGGGAAACATTCAGTACTTC.